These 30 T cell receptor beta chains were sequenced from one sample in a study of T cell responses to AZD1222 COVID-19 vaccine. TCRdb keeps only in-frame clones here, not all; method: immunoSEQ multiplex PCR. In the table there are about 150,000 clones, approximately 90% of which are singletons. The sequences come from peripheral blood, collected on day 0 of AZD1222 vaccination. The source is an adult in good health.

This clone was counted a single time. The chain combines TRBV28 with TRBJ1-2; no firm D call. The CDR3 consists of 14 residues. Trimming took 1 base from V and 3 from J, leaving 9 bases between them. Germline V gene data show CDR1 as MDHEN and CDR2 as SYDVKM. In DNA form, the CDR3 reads TGTGCCAGCAGTTTATTTGCAGACGACTATGGCTACACCTTC. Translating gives CASSLFADDYGYTF.

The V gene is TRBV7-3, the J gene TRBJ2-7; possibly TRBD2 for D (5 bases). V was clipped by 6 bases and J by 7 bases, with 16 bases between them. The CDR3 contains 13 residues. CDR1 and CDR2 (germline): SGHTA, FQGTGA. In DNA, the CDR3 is TGTGCCAGCAGTTCCTCTACTAGAACGGAGCAGTACTTC. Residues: CASSSSTRTEQYF.

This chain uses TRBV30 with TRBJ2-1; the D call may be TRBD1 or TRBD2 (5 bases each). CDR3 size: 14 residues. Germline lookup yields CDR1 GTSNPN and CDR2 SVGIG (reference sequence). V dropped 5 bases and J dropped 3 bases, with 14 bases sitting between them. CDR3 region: CAWGRGALYNEQFF. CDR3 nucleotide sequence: TGTGCCTGGGGAAGGGGAGCTCTCTACAATGAGCAGTTCTTC.

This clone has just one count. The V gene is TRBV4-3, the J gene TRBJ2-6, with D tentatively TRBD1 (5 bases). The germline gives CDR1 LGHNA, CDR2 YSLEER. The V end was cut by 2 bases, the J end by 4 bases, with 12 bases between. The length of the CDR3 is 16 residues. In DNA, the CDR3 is TGCGCCAGCAGCCAACCAACAGGACCCGGGGCCAACGTCCTGACTTTC. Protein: CASSQPTGPGANVLTF.

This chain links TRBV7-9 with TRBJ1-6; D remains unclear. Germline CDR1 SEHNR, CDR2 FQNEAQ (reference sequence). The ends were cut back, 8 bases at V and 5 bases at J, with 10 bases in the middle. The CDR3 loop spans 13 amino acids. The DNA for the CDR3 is TGTGCCAGCCTGCTGACGGATAATTCACCCCTCCACTTT. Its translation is CASLLTDNSPLHF. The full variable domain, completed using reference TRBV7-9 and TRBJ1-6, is DTGVSQNPRHKITKRGQNVTFRCDPISEHNRLYWYRQTLGQGPEFLTYFQNEAQLEKSRLLSDRFSAERPKGSFSTLEIQRTEQGDSAMYLCASLLTDNSPLHFGNGTRLTVT.

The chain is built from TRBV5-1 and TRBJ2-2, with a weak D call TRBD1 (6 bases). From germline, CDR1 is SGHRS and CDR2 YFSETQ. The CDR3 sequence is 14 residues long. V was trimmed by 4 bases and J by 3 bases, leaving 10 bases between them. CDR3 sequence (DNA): TGCGCCAGCAGCACCTACAGGGACACCGGGGAGCTGTTTTTT. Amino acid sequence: CASSTYRDTGELFF. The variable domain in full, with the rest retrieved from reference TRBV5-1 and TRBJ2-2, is KAGVTQTPRYLIKTRGQQVTLSCSPISGHRSVSWYQQTPGQGLQFLFEYFSETQRNKGNFPGRFSGRQFSNSRSEMNVSTLELGDSALYLCASSTYRDTGELFFGEGSRLTVL.

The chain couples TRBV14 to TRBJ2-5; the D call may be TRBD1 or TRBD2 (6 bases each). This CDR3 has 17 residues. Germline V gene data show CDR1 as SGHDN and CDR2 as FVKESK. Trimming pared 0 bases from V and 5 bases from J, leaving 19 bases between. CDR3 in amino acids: CASSQDRGRGFQETQYF. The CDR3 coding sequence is TGTGCCAGCAGCCAAGATCGGGGGCGGGGCTTTCAGGAGACCCAGTACTTC.

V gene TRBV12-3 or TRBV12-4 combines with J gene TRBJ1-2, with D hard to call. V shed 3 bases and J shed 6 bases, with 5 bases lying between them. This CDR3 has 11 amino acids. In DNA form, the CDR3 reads TGTGCCAGCAGTTTTCAGAATGGCTACACCTTC. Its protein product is CASSFQNGYTF.

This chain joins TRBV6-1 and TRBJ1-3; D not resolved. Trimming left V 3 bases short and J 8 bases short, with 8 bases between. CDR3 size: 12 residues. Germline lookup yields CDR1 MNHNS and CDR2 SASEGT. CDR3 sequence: CASSERGYTIYF. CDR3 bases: TGTGCCAGCAGTGAGCGAGGTTACACCATATATTTT.

In DNA, the CDR3 is TGTGCCAGCAGTTGGGGACAGGGTTTTGTTGAGCAGTTCTTC. It yields the protein CASSWGQGFVEQFF. The rearrangement links TRBV27 to TRBJ2-1; TRBD1 matches at 9 bases. Germline CDR1 MNHEY, CDR2 SMNVEV (reference sequence). Trimming at V came to 4 bases and at J to 9 bases, leaving 7 bases not matched to a gene. The CDR3 has 14 amino acids.

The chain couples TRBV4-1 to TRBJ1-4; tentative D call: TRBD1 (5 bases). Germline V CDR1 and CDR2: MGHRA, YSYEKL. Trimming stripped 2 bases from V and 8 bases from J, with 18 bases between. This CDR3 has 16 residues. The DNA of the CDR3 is TGCGCCAGCAGCCAAATTTATCCGGGGGGAACCGAAAAACTGTTTTTT. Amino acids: CASSQIYPGGTEKLFF.

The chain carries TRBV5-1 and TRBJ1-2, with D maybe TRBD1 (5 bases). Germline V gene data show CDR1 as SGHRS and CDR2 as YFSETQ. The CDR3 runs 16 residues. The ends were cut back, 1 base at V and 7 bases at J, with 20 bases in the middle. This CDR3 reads CASSLIGTPGSAGYTF. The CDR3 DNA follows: TGCGCCAGCAGCTTGATCGGGACGCCAGGGTCGGCTGGCTACACCTTC.

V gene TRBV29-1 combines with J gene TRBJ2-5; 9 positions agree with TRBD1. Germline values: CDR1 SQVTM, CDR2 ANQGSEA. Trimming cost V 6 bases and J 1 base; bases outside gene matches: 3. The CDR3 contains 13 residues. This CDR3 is CSVIQGAQETQYF. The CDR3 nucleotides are TGCAGCGTGATACAGGGGGCCCAAGAGACCCAGTACTTC.

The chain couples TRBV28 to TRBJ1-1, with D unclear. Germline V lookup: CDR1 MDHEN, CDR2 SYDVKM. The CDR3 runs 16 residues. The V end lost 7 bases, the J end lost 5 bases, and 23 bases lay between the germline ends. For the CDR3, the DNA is TGTGCCAGCAATATGTGGGGTTTGAGAGGATATACTGAAGCTTTCTTT. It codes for CASNMWGLRGYTEAFF.

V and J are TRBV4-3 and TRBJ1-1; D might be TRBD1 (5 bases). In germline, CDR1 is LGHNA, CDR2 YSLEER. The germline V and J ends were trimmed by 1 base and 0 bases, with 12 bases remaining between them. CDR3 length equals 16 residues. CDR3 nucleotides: TGCGCCAGCAGCCAAGGGGGGGGTTACATGAACACTGAAGCTTTCTTT. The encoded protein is CASSQGGGYMNTEAFF.

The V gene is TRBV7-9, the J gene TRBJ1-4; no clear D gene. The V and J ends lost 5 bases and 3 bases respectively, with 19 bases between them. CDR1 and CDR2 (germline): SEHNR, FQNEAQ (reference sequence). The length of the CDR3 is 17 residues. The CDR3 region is CASSPTGNGRSNEKLFF. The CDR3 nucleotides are TGTGCCAGCAGCCCGACTGGCAACGGAAGATCTAATGAAAAACTGTTTTTT.

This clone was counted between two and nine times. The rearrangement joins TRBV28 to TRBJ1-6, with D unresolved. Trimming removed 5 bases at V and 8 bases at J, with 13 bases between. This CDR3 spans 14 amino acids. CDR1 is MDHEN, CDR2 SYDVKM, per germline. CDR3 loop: CASSPQRDYSPLHF. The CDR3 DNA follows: TGTGCCAGCAGTCCTCAGAGGGATTATTCACCCCTCCACTTT.

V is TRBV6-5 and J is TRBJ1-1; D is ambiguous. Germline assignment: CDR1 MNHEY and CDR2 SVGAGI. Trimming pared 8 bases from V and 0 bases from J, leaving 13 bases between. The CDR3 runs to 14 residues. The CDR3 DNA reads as TGTGCCAGCGAATCCGGCGGTATGAACACTGAAGCTTTCTTT. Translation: CASESGGMNTEAFF.

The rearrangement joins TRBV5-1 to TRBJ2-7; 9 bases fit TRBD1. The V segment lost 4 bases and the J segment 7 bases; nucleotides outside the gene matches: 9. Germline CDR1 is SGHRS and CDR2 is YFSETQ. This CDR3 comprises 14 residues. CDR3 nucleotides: TGCGCCAGCAGCACCGAGGGGACAGGGCGAGAGCAGTACTTC. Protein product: CASSTEGTGREQYF.

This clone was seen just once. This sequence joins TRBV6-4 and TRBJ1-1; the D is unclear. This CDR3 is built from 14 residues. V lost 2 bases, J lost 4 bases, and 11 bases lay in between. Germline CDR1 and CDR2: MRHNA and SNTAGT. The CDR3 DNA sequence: TGTGCCAGCAGTGACGGCCGGGAGGGCACTGAAGCTTTCTTT. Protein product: CASSDGREGTEAFF.

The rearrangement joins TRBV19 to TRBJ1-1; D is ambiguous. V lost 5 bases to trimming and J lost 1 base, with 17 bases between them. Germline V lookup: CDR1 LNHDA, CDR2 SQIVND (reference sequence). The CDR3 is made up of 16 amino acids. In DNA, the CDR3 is TGTGCCAGTAGTCTGGGTCTTGAGGGATGGAACACTGAAGCTTTCTTT. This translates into CASSLGLEGWNTEAFF.

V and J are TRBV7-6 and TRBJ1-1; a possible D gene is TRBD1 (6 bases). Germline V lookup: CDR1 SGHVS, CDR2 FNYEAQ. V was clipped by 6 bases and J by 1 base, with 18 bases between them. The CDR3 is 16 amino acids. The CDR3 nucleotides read TGTGCCAGCAGACCTACCGGGACACGGACGAACACTGAAGCTTTCTTT. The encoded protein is CASRPTGTRTNTEAFF.

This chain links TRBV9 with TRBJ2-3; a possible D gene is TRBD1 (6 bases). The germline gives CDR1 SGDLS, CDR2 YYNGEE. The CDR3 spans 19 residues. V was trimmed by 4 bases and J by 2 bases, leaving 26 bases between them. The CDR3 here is CASSPTRGTSRGLTDTQYF. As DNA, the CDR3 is TGTGCCAGCAGCCCCACGAGGGGGACCTCCCGAGGACTCACAGATACGCAGTATTTT.

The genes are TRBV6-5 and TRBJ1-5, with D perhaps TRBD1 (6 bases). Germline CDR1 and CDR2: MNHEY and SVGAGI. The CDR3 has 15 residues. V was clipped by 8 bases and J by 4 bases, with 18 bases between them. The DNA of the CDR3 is TGTGCCAGCTTACCTTTTGGGGGGGCAAATCAGCCCCAGCATTTT. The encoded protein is CASLPFGGANQPQHF.

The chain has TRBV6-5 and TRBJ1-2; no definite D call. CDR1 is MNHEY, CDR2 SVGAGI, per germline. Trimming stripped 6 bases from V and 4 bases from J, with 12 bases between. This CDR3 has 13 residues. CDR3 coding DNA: TGTGCCAGCAGCCCGAAAATCGGCTATGGCTACACCTTC. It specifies CASSPKIGYGYTF.

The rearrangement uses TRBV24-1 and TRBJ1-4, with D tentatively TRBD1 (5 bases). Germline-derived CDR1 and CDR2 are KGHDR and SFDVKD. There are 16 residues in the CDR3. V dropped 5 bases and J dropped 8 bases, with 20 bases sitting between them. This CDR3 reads CATSGPDGGNQEKLFF. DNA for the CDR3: TGTGCCACCAGTGGGCCCGACGGGGGGAACCAAGAAAAACTGTTTTTT.

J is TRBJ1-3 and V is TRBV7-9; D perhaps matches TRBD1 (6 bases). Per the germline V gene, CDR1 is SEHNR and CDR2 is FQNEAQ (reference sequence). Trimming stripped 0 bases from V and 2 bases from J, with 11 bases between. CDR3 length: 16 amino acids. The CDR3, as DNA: TGTGCCAGCAGCTTAGCTACAGGGAGGACTGGAAACACCATATATTTT. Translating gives CASSLATGRTGNTIYF.

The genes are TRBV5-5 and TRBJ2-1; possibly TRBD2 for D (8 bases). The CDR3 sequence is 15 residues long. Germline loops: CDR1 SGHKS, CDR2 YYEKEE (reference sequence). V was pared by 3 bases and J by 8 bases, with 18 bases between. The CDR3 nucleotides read TGTGCCAGCAGCTCCCAGGGACTAGGGGGCGATGAGCAGTTCTTC. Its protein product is CASSSQGLGGDEQFF.

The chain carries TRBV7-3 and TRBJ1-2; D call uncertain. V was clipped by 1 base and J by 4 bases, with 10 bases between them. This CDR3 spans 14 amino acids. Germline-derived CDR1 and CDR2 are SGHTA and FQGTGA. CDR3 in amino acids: CASSLSPSTYGYTF. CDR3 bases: TGTGCCAGCAGCTTAAGCCCCAGTACCTATGGCTACACCTTC.

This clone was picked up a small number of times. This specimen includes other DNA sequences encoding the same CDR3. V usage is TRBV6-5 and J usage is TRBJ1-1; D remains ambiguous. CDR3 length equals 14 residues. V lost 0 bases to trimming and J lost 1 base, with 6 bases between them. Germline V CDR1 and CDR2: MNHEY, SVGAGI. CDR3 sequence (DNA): TGTGCCAGCAGTTACTCGGCAGGGAACACTGAAGCTTTCTTT. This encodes CASSYSAGNTEAFF.